This T cell receptor (beta chain) was retrieved from a study of cytomegalovirus exposure and HLA in healthy donors. The CDR3 is made up of 14 amino acids. Germline assignment: CDR1 GTSNPN and CDR2 SVGIG (reference sequence). V was pared by 5 bases and J by 7 bases, with 7 bases of the junction left unmatched. A multiplex PCR was run with 60 Vbeta primers and 13 Jbeta primers. Some clones are missing from TCRdb's copy, which holds only in-frame ones; the method was immunoSEQ multiplex PCR. The table has about 190,000 clones, roughly 80% seen once. This clone was seen once. V and J are TRBV30 and TRBJ2-1; 11 nucleotides align to TRBD2. This TCR was sampled from a woman aged 18 to 35 in good health and CMV-seronegative. Sequences were obtained from PBMCs. The DNA for the CDR3 is TGTGCCTGGCGAACGGGACTAGCGGATAATGAGCAGTTCTTC. Protein sequence: CAWRTGLADNEQFF. Using reference TRBV30 and TRBJ2-1 for the parts outside the CDR3, the full variable domain is SQTIHQWPATLVQPVGSPLSLECTVEGTSNPNLYWYRQAAGRGLQLLFYSVGIGQISSEVPQNLSASRPQDRQFILSSKKLLLSDSGFYLCAWRTGLADNEQFFGPGTRLTVL.